A selection of T cell receptor beta chains follows, all from one sample in a study of OX40 agonist ivuxolimab in advanced cancers. TCRdb's table, derived via immunoSEQ multiplex PCR, lists solely in-frame clones and lacks some. The repertoire includes 65,000 to 80,000 clones, roughly nine tenths of them detected once, and 0.8% to 1% sits in the top ten. The sequencing used CD4+ or CD8+ T cells sorted from blood, collected in a trial of the OX40 agonist ivuxolimab. The receptors derive from an adult with an advanced solid tumor such as melanoma, head and neck, liver or kidney cancer. Both conserved end residues are part of each CDR3. D genes are given only for firm matches. Clone sizes are given selectively: once, few, many, or a class where the clone is expanded.

clone size	D gene	V gene	J gene	CDR3 DNA	CDR3 protein
-	-	TRBV5-1	TRBJ1-1	TGCGCCAGCAGCTTGGGTTATCGGGGGATGGGAGCTTTCTTT	CASSLGYRGMGAFF
-	TRBD2	TRBV7-2	TRBJ2-7	TGTGCCAGCAGCGTAACCGGGACTAGTAGGAACGAGCAGTACTTC	CASSVTGTSRNEQYF
-	-	TRBV6-6	TRBJ2-5	TGTGCCAGCACCTTACTTGTCGGGGGCCAAGAGACCCAGTACTTC	CASTLLVGGQETQYF
-	TRBD1	TRBV18	TRBJ2-7	TGTGCCAGCTCACCACCGTTGGGGGACAGGGGGAGATGGGAGCAGTACTTC	CASSPPLGDRGRWEQYF
-	-	TRBV6-1	TRBJ1-4	TGTGCCAGCAGTGAGGGTTCCGACAATGAAAAACTGTTTTTT	CASSEGSDNEKLFF
-	TRBD1	TRBV23-1	TRBJ1-2	TGCGCCAGCAGTGAAACAGGGGGCGTGAACTATGGCTACACCTTC	CASSETGGVNYGYTF
-	-	TRBV19	TRBJ1-1	TGTGCCAGTAGTATTAGGGGAGGGAGCACTGAAGCTTTCTTT	CASSIRGGSTEAFF
-	TRBD2	TRBV6-1	TRBJ2-5	TGTGCCAGCAGTGAACTAGCGGGCACTCAAGAGACCCAGTACTTC	CASSELAGTQETQYF
-	TRBD1	TRBV2	TRBJ2-1	TGTGCCAGCAGATATAGTTACCGGGACAGGAGTAACAATGAGCAGTTCTTC	CASRYSYRDRSNNEQFF
-	-	TRBV7-9	TRBJ1-1	TGTGCCAGCAGCCTAACAAGGAGCGTGAACACTGAAGCTTTCTTT	CASSLTRSVNTEAFF
-	TRBD2	TRBV11-2	TRBJ2-5	TGTGCCGGGTCCCGGGACTACCTCGAAGAGACCCAGTACTTC	CAGSRDYLEETQYF
-	-	TRBV5-4	TRBJ2-7	TGTGCCAGCAGCCACCTTCGGACGGTATCTACCGAGCAGTACTTC	CASSHLRTVSTEQYF
-	TRBD1	TRBV7-3	TRBJ1-6	TGTGCCAGCAGCTTAATGGGACAGGGGAATTCACCCCTCCACTTT	CASSLMGQGNSPLHF
-	TRBD2	TRBV7-9	TRBJ2-3	TGTGCCAGCAGCTTGTGGGGGAATACGGGACTAGCCAACACAGATACGCAGTATTTT	CASSLWGNTGLANTDTQYF
-	-	TRBV5-4	TRBJ2-6	TGTGCCAGCAGCTTCAGTGGGGCCAACGTCCTGACTTTC	CASSFSGANVLTF
-	-	TRBV4-3	TRBJ1-3	TGCGCCAGCAGCCTACAGGGAGAAGTACCTAGAAACACCATATATTTT	CASSLQGEVPRNTIYF
-	-	TRBV5-1	TRBJ2-3	TGCGCCAGCAGCTCAGGGGTTAGCACAGATACGCAGTATTTT	CASSSGVSTDTQYF
-	-	TRBV19	TRBJ2-7	TGTGCCAGTAGTTTACGAGGGGGCGAGCAGTACTTC	CASSLRGGEQYF
few	-	TRBV6-1	TRBJ2-3	TGTGCCAGCAGTGAAAAGGATACGCAGTATTTT	CASSEKDTQYF
few	-	TRBV3-1/TRBV3-2	TRBJ1-5	TGTGCCAGCAGCGGCCCCCAGCATTTT	CASSGPQHF
-	-	TRBV28	TRBJ1-2	TGTGCCAGCAGTTTAAGTGGCAGGTCGACTAACTATGGCTACACCTTC	CASSLSGRSTNYGYTF
-	-	TRBV7-2	TRBJ2-5	TGTGCCAGCAGCTTTGGTTTGAGTGGCCAAGAGACCCAGTACTTC	CASSFGLSGQETQYF
-	TRBD1	TRBV28	TRBJ1-2	TGTGCCAGCAGTTCTGACAGGGGGCGAAAAGGCTACACCTTC	CASSSDRGRKGYTF
-	-	TRBV2	TRBJ1-1	TGTGCCAGCCTTGTCGGGCCGAACACTGAAGCTTTCTTT	CASLVGPNTEAFF
-	-	TRBV5-4	TRBJ2-2	TGTGCCAGCAGCTTGGGTGCAGGGACCACCGGGGAGCTGTTTTTT	CASSLGAGTTGELFF
-	TRBD1	TRBV15	TRBJ2-5	TGTGCCACTGAACAGGGACAGGCTTACCAAGAGACCCAGTACTTC	CATEQGQAYQETQYF